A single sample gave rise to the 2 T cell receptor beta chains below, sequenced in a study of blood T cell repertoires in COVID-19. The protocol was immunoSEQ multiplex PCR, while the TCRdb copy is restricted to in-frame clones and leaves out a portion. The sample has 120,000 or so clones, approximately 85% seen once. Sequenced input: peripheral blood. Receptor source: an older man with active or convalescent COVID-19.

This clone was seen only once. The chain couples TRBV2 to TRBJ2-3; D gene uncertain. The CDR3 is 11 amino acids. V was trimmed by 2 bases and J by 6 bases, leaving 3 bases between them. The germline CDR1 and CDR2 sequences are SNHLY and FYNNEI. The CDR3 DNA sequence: TGTGCCAGCAGTGAATCTGATACGCAGTATTTT. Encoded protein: CASSESDTQYF.

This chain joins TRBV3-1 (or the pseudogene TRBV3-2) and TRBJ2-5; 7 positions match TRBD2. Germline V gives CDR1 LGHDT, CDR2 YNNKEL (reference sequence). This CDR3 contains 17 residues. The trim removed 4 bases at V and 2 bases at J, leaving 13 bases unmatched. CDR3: CASSPPVAGAGQETQYF. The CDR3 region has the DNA TGTGCCAGCAGCCCGCCCGTAGCAGGAGCGGGGCAAGAGACCCAGTACTTC.